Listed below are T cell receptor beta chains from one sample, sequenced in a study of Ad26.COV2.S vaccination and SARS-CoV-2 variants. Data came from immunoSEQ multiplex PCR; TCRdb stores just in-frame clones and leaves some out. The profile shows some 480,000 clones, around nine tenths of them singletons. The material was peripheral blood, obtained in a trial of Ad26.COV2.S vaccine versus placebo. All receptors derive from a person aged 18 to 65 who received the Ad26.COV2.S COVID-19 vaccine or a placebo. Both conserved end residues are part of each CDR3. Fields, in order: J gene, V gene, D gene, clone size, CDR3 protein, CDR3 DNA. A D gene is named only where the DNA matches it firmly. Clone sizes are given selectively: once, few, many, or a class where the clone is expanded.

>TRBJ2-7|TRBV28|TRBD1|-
CASSQGGQGDYEQYF
TGTGCCAGCAGTCAAGGGGGACAGGGGGACTACGAGCAGTACTTC
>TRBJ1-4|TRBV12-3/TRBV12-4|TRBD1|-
CASARGVGEKLFF
TGTGCCAGCGCCAGGGGGGTAGGTGAAAAACTGTTTTTT
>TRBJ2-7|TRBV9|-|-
CASSPGPMGREQYF
TGTGCCAGCAGCCCCGGGCCTATGGGGAGGGAGCAGTACTTC
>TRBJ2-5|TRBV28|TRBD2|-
CASTGGVETQYF
TGTGCCAGCACGGGGGGGGTAGAGACCCAGTACTTC
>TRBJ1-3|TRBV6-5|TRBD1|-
CASSPTRGLNTIYF
TGTGCCAGCAGTCCAACCAGGGGGTTAAACACCATATATTTT
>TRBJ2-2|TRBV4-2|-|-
CASSQGRISAGELFF
TGTGCCAGCAGCCAAGGACGGATTTCGGCCGGGGAGCTGTTTTTT
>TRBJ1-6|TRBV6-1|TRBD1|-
CASSEVAGGDRIRGNSPLHF
TGTGCCAGCAGTGAAGTCGCGGGAGGGGACAGGATCAGGGGGAATTCACCCCTCCACTTT
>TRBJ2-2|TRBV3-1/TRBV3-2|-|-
CASSLLAGGELFF
TGTGCCAGCAGCCTCCTAGCAGGCGGGGAGCTGTTTTTT
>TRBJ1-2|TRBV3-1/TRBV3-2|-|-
CASSQGQGLLYGYTF
TGTGCCAGCAGCCAAGGCCAGGGGCTACTGTATGGCTACACCTTC
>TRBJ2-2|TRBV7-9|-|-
CASTSGPTGELFF
TGTGCCAGCACCTCTGGACCCACCGGGGAGCTGTTTTTT
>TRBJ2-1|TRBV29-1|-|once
CSVRRGGNEQFF
TGCAGCGTCCGAAGGGGCGGTAATGAGCAGTTCTTC
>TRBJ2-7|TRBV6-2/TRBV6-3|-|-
CASSDSYEQYF
TGTGCCAGCAGTGATTCCTACGAGCAGTACTTC
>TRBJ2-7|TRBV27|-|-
CASSPDGGAFLRSYEQYF
TGTGCCAGCAGTCCTGACGGTGGAGCCTTTTTAAGGTCCTACGAGCAGTACTTC
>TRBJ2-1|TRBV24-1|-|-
CATSDVAGVPYNEQFF
TGTGCCACCAGTGATGTCGCGGGCGTACCCTACAATGAGCAGTTCTTC
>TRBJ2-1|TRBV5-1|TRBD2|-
CASSLAFAGGSEQFF
TGCGCCAGCAGCTTGGCCTTTGCGGGAGGAAGTGAGCAGTTCTTC
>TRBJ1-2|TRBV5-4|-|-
CASSLARGDYGYTF
TGTGCCAGCAGCTTGGCGCGGGGAGACTATGGCTACACCTTC
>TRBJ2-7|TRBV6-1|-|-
CASSNPGRPSYEQYF
TGTGCCAGCAGTAATCCGGGACGCCCGTCCTACGAGCAGTACTTC
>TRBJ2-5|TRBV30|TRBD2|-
CAWRIAGGPKETQYF
TGTGCCTGGAGAATAGCGGGAGGGCCGAAAGAGACCCAGTACTTC
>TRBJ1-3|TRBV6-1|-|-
CASSEGDTIYF
TGTGCCAGCAGTGAAGGTGACACCATATATTTT
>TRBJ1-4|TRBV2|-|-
CASSAGRTNEKLFF
TGTGCCAGCAGTGCCGGGAGAACTAATGAAAAACTGTTTTTT
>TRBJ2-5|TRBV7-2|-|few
CASSLDLSKTQYF
TGTGCCAGCAGCTTAGACCTCTCTAAGACCCAGTACTTC
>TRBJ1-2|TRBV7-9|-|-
CASSSQTGYGYTF
TGTGCCAGCAGCTCGCAAACAGGATACGGCTACACCTTC
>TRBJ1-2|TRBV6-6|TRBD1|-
CASSYQGDRDVYGYTF
TGTGCCAGCAGTTATCAAGGCGACAGGGACGTGTATGGCTACACCTTC
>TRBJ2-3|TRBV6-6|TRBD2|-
CASSPASGSDTQYF
TGTGCCAGCAGTCCCGCTAGCGGGAGTGATACGCAGTATTTT
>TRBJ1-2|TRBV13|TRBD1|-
CASSSGTGGGGGYGYTF
TGTGCCAGCAGCTCCGGGACAGGGGGCGGAGGTGGCTATGGCTACACCTTC
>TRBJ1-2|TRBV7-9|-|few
CASSTRDKTYGYTF
TGTGCCAGCAGCACCCGGGACAAAACCTATGGCTACACCTTC
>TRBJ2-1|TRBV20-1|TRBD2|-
CSASRGRLAGRNEQFF
TGCAGTGCTAGTCGGGGTCGGCTAGCGGGCAGAAATGAGCAGTTCTTC
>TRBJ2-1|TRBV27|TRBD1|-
CASSLSTGGVNEQFF
TGTGCCAGCAGTTTATCGACAGGGGGCGTCAATGAGCAGTTCTTC
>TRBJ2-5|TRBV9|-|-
CASSVVGAPQETQYF
TGTGCCAGCAGCGTAGTGGGGGCCCCCCAAGAGACCCAGTACTTC
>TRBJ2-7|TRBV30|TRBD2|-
CAWSLAGWEYEQYF
TGTGCCTGGAGTCTAGCGGGTTGGGAGTACGAGCAGTACTTC
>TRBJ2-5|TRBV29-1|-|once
CSAIREETQYF
TGCAGCGCCATAAGAGAAGAGACCCAGTACTTC
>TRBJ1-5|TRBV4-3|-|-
CASSQDSPPGNQPQHF
TGCGCCAGCAGCCAAGATAGCCCACCCGGCAATCAGCCCCAGCATTTT
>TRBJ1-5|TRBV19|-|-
CASRTGPAHNQPQHF
TGTGCCAGTAGGACAGGACCTGCTCACAATCAGCCCCAGCATTTT
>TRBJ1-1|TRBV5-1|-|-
CASSLEAGGRRAFF
TGCGCCAGCAGCTTGGAGGCGGGGGGACGTCGAGCTTTCTTT
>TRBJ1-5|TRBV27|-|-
CASSSSQGIGNQPQHF
TGTGCCAGCAGTTCCTCACAGGGAATCGGCAATCAGCCCCAGCATTTT
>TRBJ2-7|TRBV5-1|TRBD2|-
CASSLSGGSSYEQYF
TGCGCCAGCAGCTTGTCGGGGGGAAGCTCCTACGAGCAGTACTTC
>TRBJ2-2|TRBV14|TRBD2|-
CASSQRGLAGPTTGELFF
TGTGCCAGCAGCCAGAGGGGACTAGCGGGACCTACAACCGGGGAGCTGTTTTTT
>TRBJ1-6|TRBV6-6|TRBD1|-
CASSYTTAGGGSPLHF
TGTGCCAGCAGTTACACCACTGCAGGGGGAGGATCACCCCTCCACTTT
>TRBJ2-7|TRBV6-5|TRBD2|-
CASSYLTSGNSYEQYF
TGTGCCAGCAGTTACCTGACTAGCGGGAACTCCTACGAGCAGTACTTC
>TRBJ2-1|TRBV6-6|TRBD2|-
CASSPMTAGGRNEQFF
TGTGCCAGCAGTCCGATGACAGCGGGAGGGCGGAATGAGCAGTTCTTC
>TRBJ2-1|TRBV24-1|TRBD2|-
CATSDFSGRAWNEQFF
TGTGCCACCAGTGATTTTAGCGGGAGGGCCTGGAATGAGCAGTTCTTC
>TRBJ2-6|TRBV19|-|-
CASSPGRFSGANVLTF
TGTGCCAGTAGTCCGGGACGGTTCTCTGGGGCCAACGTCCTGACTTTC
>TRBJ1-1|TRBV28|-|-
CASSRTRPPRNTEAFF
TGTGCCAGCAGTCGGACCAGGCCCCCTAGAAACACTGAAGCTTTCTTT
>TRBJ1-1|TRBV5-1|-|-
CASSTGGTNTEAFF
TGCGCCAGCAGCACGGGGGGTACGAACACTGAAGCTTTCTTT
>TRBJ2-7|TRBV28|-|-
CASSILSYEQYF
TGTGCCAGCAGTATACTATCCTACGAGCAGTACTTC
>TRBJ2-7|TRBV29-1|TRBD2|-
CSVAFAGGPTYEQYF
TGCAGCGTTGCTTTTGCGGGAGGGCCCACCTACGAGCAGTACTTC
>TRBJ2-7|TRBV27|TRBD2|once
CASSLSVAGRYEQYF
TGTGCCAGCAGTTTATCCGTAGCGGGACGCTACGAGCAGTACTTC
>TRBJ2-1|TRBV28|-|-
CASRVKFF
TGTGCCAGCAGAGTGAAGTTCTTC
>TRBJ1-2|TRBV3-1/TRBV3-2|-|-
CASSQGRICLGYTF
TGTGCCAGCAGCCAGGGGCGGATCTGCCTCGGCTACACCTTC
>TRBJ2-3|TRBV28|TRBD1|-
CASRTGASTDTQYF
TGTGCCAGCAGAACAGGGGCTAGCACAGATACGCAGTATTTT
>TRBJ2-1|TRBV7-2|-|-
CASSLALMRDAGLPGNEQFF
TGTGCCAGCAGCTTAGCGCTAATGAGGGATGCGGGGCTACCCGGGAATGAGCAGTTCTTC
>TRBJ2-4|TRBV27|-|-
CASRGSGKNIQYF
TGTGCCAGCAGAGGTAGCGGTAAAAACATTCAGTACTTC
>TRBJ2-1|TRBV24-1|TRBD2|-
CATSDPGTRYNEQFF
TGTGCCACCAGTGATCCCGGGACTAGGTACAATGAGCAGTTCTTC